This T cell receptor beta chain was profiled in a study of cytomegalovirus exposure and HLA in healthy donors. CDR3 length: 15 amino acids. Trimming stripped 5 bases from V and 4 bases from J, with 15 bases between. The germline CDR1 and CDR2 sequences are SGHRS and YFSETQ. Researchers ran the PCR with 60 Vbeta and 13 Jbeta primers. Using immunoSEQ multiplex PCR, the repertoire was profiled, and TCRdb retains in-frame clones only, with some absent. The data hold 110,000 to 150,000 clones, with about four fifths observed a single time. General observations from the study: For most TCR sequences rarity was the rule, although some public TCRs occurred in many donors. In a later analysis, at a false discovery rate of 0.05, 16,951 TCR beta sequences were associated with HLA alleles. The classifier reportedly diagnosed cytomegalovirus status with high specificity and sensitivity. Trimming of TCR beta V- and J-genes showed a link, identified in a later analysis, to a missense DCLRE1C variant.

For this clone: The antigen remains unidentified.

Input material: PBMCs. V usage is TRBV5-1 and J usage is TRBJ2-2; tentatively, D is TRBD1 (6 bases). This TCR was sampled from a male donor in good health and CMV-seronegative. DNA for the CDR3: TGCGCCAGCAGTCACGATGGGACAATCACCGGGGAGCTGTTTTTT. This gives the protein CASSHDGTITGELFF.